These T cell receptor beta chains were read from a single sample in a study of beta chain features in type 1 diabetes. Clones were read by immunoSEQ multiplex PCR, and TCRdb kept only the in-frame ones, dropping some. The table records around 58,000 clones, 59% of them present only once. Sequencing input: Tregs from blood. These receptors all stem from a woman aged 18-35 years in good health. CDR3s include the opening cysteine and the closing phenylalanine or tryptophan. The order of the fields is V gene, J gene, clone size, D gene, CDR3 protein. D genes are given only for firm matches. Some rows mark clone size as missing; the rest say once, few, many or name a class of expanded clone.

>TRBV14|TRBJ1-2|-|-
CASSQNPGYGYTF
>TRBV29-1|TRBJ1-1|-|-
CSVEARRWGEAFF
>TRBV6-6|TRBJ2-3|-|-
CASSRGAVTDTQYF
>TRBV30|TRBJ2-1|few|-
CAWSPWAGRREQFF
>TRBV29-1|TRBJ2-1|-|TRBD1
CSLSPGQSSYNEQFF
>TRBV10-3|TRBJ2-2|few|TRBD1
CAIRGQVTGELFF
>TRBV27|TRBJ2-5|-|TRBD2
CASTPGLAFGETQYF
>TRBV19|TRBJ2-4|-|-
CASSPRGRLRRLAKNIQYF
>TRBV19|TRBJ1-3|once|-
CASSMGGGTPPSSGNTIYF
>TRBV5-1|TRBJ1-6|-|-
CASSPMARDSPLHF
>TRBV5-1|TRBJ2-4|-|TRBD1
CASSSGYRGAKNIQYF
>TRBV7-3|TRBJ2-1|-|-
CASSSNRTDNEQFF
>TRBV7-2|TRBJ1-4|-|-
CASRRLRNEKLFF
>TRBV4-2|TRBJ2-3|-|TRBD1
CASSRLQGLTDTQYF
>TRBV7-8|TRBJ2-7|-|-
CASSSAGLPSPEQYF
>TRBV5-1|TRBJ2-1|-|-
CASSLVTSNYNEQFF
>TRBV5-1|TRBJ2-2|-|TRBD2
CASSFAGGNTGELFF
>TRBV25-1|TRBJ1-1|-|TRBD1
CASSGRQGTEAFF
>TRBV28|TRBJ1-2|once|-
CASIEGVEGYTF
>TRBV2|TRBJ1-1|-|-
CASSEGGPAGGAFF
>TRBV5-1|TRBJ1-6|-|-
CASSFDSSYNSPLHF
>TRBV2|TRBJ1-1|-|-
CASSASRGTEAFF
>TRBV7-2|TRBJ1-1|-|-
CASHSGKEFRTEAFF
>TRBV29-1|TRBJ2-5|-|-
CSVGRETQYF
>TRBV19|TRBJ1-1|-|-
CASSMRGIANTEAFF
>TRBV7-9|TRBJ2-7|-|TRBD2
CASGPGGTYEQYF
>TRBV10-3|TRBJ2-3|few|TRBD2
CAISDRSGVSTDTQYF
>TRBV7-2|TRBJ2-3|-|-
CASSLDSSTDTQYF
>TRBV2|TRBJ1-4|once|-
CASTMVYNEKLFF
>TRBV18|TRBJ2-3|-|-
CASSPAIPGNTDTQYF
>TRBV6-1|TRBJ1-1|once|-
CASSEVFQDDRF